What follows is one T cell receptor beta chain and its context. What it recognizes is unknown. There are 15 residues in the CDR3. Germline CDR1 is ENHRY and CDR2 is SYGVKD. Germline trimming cut 4 bases from V and 7 bases from J; bases unmatched to any gene: 7. The sample belongs to a study of neoadjuvant anti-PD-1 for oral cavity cancer. The study's findings and limits: TCR analyses covered only a few patients per response group.

Time point described: after neoadjuvant nivolumab, at surgical resection. Patients were newly diagnosed with stage II-IVA oral cavity squamous cell carcinoma without prior systemic or radiation treatment. Some clones are missing from TCRdb's copy, which holds only in-frame ones; the method was immunoSEQ multiplex PCR. The sample holds about 68,000 clones, 70% to 90% seen once. The chain employs TRBV10-3 and TRBJ2-1; TRBD2 matches at 10 bases. The origin of this receptor is a person aged 40 to 85 with oral cavity squamous cell carcinoma. This specimen consisted of PBMCs, obtained after nivolumab (anti-PD-1) treatment. The CDR3 sequence: CAISGGAGGPNEQFF. Written as DNA, the CDR3 is TGTGCCATCAGTGGGGGAGCGGGAGGGCCGAATGAGCAGTTCTTC.